The 6 T cell receptor beta chains below all came from one sample that was sequenced in a study of identifying expanded T cells in peripheral blood. Data came from immunoSEQ multiplex PCR; TCRdb stores just in-frame clones and leaves some out. Of approximately 85,000 clones in the sample, 88% were seen once. The sample was blood. The receptor source for this set is a person aged 18 to 75 in good health.

The chain is built from TRBV2 and TRBJ1-1, with 7 bases lining up with TRBD1. The germline CDR1 and CDR2 sequences are SNHLY and FYNNEI. The CDR3 runs to 14 residues. V shed 4 bases, J shed 3 bases, and the junction held 5 bases outside the gene matches. The CDR3 here is CASSAMTGYTEAFF. CDR3 DNA: TGTGCCAGCAGTGCAATGACAGGGTACACTGAAGCTTTCTTT.

This rearrangement joins TRBV11-2 to TRBJ2-7, with D maybe TRBD2 (5 bases). V lost 3 bases to trimming and J lost 5 bases, with 5 bases between them. Looked up from germline, CDR1 is SGHAT and CDR2 is FQNNGV. The CDR3 contains 11 residues. The CDR3 sequence is CASSFGDEQYF. CDR3 bases: TGTGCCAGCAGCTTCGGGGACGAGCAGTACTTC.

The chain is built from TRBV7-2 and TRBJ2-3; possibly TRBD2 for D (5 bases). Trimming shortened V by 5 bases and J by 0 bases, and 12 bases separated the two germline ends. CDR3 length: 15 residues. Per the germline V gene, CDR1 is SGHTA and CDR2 is FQGNSA. The DNA of the CDR3 is TGTGCCAGCAGCCTCGACTACACTAGCACAGATACGCAGTATTTT. This encodes CASSLDYTSTDTQYF. The whole variable domain, remainder taken from reference TRBV7-2 and TRBJ2-3, is GAGVSQSPSNKVTEKGKDVELRCDPISGHTALYWYRQSLGQGLEFLIYFQGNSAPDKSGLPSDRFSAERTGGSVSTLTIQRTQQEDSAVYLCASSLDYTSTDTQYFGPGTRLTVL.

Written as DNA, the CDR3 is TGTGCCAGCAGCCAAGAGCTAGCGGGGGTGGCCTACGAGCAGTACTTC. Encoded protein: CASSQELAGVAYEQYF. The chain joins TRBV14 to TRBJ2-7; TRBD2 matches at 10 bases. Trimming removed 0 bases from V and 2 bases from J; junction bases left unmatched: 4. This CDR3 region has 16 residues. Germline V gene data show CDR1 as SGHDN and CDR2 as FVKESK. The entire variable domain, with the rest obtained from reference TRBV14 and TRBJ2-7, is as follows: EAGVTQFPSHSVIEKGQTVTLRCDPISGHDNLYWYRRVMGKEIKFLLHFVKESKQDESGMPNNRFLAERTGGTYSTLKVQPAELEDSGVYFCASSQELAGVAYEQYFGPGTRLTVT.

This rearrangement joins TRBV7-9 to TRBJ1-1; D is unclear. V lost 5 bases and J 4 bases, leaving 8 bases between the germline ends. CDR3 length equals 12 residues. The V gene's germline CDR1 is SEHNR and CDR2 FQNEAQ (reference sequence). This chain's CDR3 is CASSRRSTEAFF. CDR3 sequence (DNA): TGTGCCAGCAGCCGTCGGTCCACTGAAGCTTTCTTT.

The genes are TRBV7-2 and TRBJ1-5; D remains unclear. Germline-derived CDR1 and CDR2 are SGHTA and FQGNSA. The germline V and J ends were trimmed by 0 bases and 7 bases, with 7 bases remaining between them. CDR3 length: 13 amino acids. CDR3 nucleotide sequence: TGTGCCAGCAGCTTAGCGGTACGCCAGCCCCAGCATTTT. Translation: CASSLAVRQPQHF.